One and the same sample provided the 9 T cell receptor beta chains below, sequenced in a study of blood T cell repertoires in COVID-19. Repertoires were generated with immunoSEQ multiplex PCR, while TCRdb's copy carries only in-frame clones and drops some. The top ten clones hold 1% to 1.5% of a sample with under 350,000 clones, about 88% of them seen once. Sequenced material: peripheral blood. The receptors stem from a man aged 70 or older with acute or convalescent COVID-19.

The count of this clone is one. The chain carries TRBV5-1 and TRBJ1-2, with 8 bases matching TRBD1. The CDR3 sequence is 19 residues long. The ends lost 1 base at V and 2 bases at J; junction bases unmatched: 16. Germline CDR1 reads SGHRS; CDR2 reads YFSETQ. DNA for the CDR3: TGCGCCAGCAGCTTGACCACAGGGGGGGCTAGTCGTGTGAACTATGGCTACACCTTC. Its translation is CASSLTTGGASRVNYGYTF.

The chain joins TRBV30 to TRBJ1-5, with D possibly being TRBD1 (5 bases). The CDR3 has 15 residues. Trimming shortened V by 8 bases and J by 2 bases, and 19 bases separated the two germline ends. Germline CDR1 GTSNPN, CDR2 SVGIG (reference sequence). CDR3 in amino acids: CATASQGGGNQPQHF. As DNA, the CDR3 is TGTGCCACGGCAAGTCAGGGAGGCGGCAATCAGCCCCAGCATTTT.

This clone was recorded only once. The chain couples TRBV5-1 to TRBJ1-1; tentative D call: TRBD1 (6 bases). V was clipped by 3 bases and J by 3 bases, with 12 bases between them. Germline V lookup: CDR1 SGHRS, CDR2 YFSETQ. This CDR3 spans 14 amino acids. The CDR3 DNA reads TGCGCCAGCAGCTACACAGGGTCCGACACTGAAGCTTTCTTT. This codes for CASSYTGSDTEAFF.

This clone occurred once. The chain carries TRBV24-1 and TRBJ1-5; D is unresolved. This CDR3 is built from 15 residues. Trimming removed 5 bases at V and 2 bases at J, with 12 bases between. The germline V gene encodes CDR1 KGHDR and CDR2 SFDVKD. CDR3 in amino acids: CATSVTRVGNQPQHF. CDR3 bases: TGTGCCACCAGTGTCACGAGGGTCGGCAATCAGCCCCAGCATTTT.

This chain links TRBV18 with TRBJ2-7, with TRBD1 matching 9 bases. CDR3 size: 14 residues. Germline V gene data show CDR1 as KGHSH and CDR2 as LQKENI. After removal of 3 bases from V and 7 bases from J, the junction contained 7 bases not matched to a gene. Written as DNA, the CDR3 is TGTGCCAGCTCACCGGTTGGGGGACAGGGAGAGCAGTACTTC. Protein: CASSPVGGQGEQYF.

This clone is deemed large. The chain recombines TRBV7-9 with TRBJ2-1, with 11 bases lining up with TRBD2. Trimming removed 8 bases from V and 4 bases from J; junction bases left unmatched: 7. This CDR3 has 15 residues. Germline CDR1 is SEHNR and CDR2 is FQNEAQ (reference sequence). CDR3 sequence: CASLGLAGGYNEQFF. CDR3 nucleotide sequence: TGTGCCAGCCTCGGTCTAGCGGGGGGATACAATGAGCAGTTCTTC.

As concerns this clone: At one boundary the junction diverges from the germline segment, which might be a read error. V usage is TRBV28 and J usage is TRBJ1-4, with TRBD1 identical over 8 bases. The CDR3 has 15 amino acids. Germline V gene lookup returns CDR1 MDHEN and CDR2 SYDVKM. The CDR3 here is CASHSQTGGVERALF. DNA of the CDR3: TGTGCCAGCCATAGCCAAACAGGGGGGGTAGAGAGGGCCCTTTTT.

This clone appeared once. CDR3: CASSEAGTVVPQHF. CDR3 nucleotides: TGTGCCAGCAGTGAAGCCGGGACTGTTGTGCCCCAGCATTTT. V and J are TRBV6-1 and TRBJ1-5; D may be TRBD1 (5 bases). Trimming left V 0 bases short and J 9 bases short, with 12 bases between. The CDR3 spans 14 residues. Germline V gives CDR1 MNHNS, CDR2 SASEGT.

This clone has just a few counts. The rearrangement uses TRBV28 and TRBJ1-2; TRBD1 agrees at 7 bases. This CDR3 has 16 residues. Germline V gene lookup returns CDR1 MDHEN and CDR2 SYDVKM. The CDR3 DNA follows: TGTGTGACGAACCCGGGACAGAGTTCGGGGCGCTATGGCTACACCTTC. It specifies CVTNPGQSSGRYGYTF.